The clone carrying this TCR beta chain was seen many times. The target antigen is unknown. From the reads, TCRdb called clonotypes with MiXCR, one entry per CDR3 protein. The data contain around 100,000 distinct CDR3 sequences, around 10% of them singletons. This specimen belongs to a study of T cell repertoires in cytomegalovirus infection. Study overall: Carrying CMV and the relevant HLA type showed in public TCR beta signatures. General study results and limits: The ex vivo response was dominated by HLA-C-restricted CMV-specific TCR beta clonotypes. Cumulated frequencies of public TCR beta families served to identify carriers of CMV plus the relevant HLA.

Trimming removed 0 bases at V and 0 bases at J, with 11 bases between. The germline V gene encodes CDR1 LNHNV and CDR2 YYDKDF (reference sequence). The CDR3 covers 17 residues. The specimen was PBMCs, sequenced either directly or after in vitro stimulation (not recorded which). The TCR originated in a human donor in good health (CMV status not recorded). Some clones in this sample may be carry-over from other donors' samples. This chain links TRBV15 with TRBJ1-4, with a possible D match to TRBD1 (5 bases). The CDR3, as DNA: TGTGCCACCAGCAGAGAGGGGGGAGGGACAACTAATGAAAAACTGTTTTTT. Encoded protein: CATSREGGGTTNEKLFF.